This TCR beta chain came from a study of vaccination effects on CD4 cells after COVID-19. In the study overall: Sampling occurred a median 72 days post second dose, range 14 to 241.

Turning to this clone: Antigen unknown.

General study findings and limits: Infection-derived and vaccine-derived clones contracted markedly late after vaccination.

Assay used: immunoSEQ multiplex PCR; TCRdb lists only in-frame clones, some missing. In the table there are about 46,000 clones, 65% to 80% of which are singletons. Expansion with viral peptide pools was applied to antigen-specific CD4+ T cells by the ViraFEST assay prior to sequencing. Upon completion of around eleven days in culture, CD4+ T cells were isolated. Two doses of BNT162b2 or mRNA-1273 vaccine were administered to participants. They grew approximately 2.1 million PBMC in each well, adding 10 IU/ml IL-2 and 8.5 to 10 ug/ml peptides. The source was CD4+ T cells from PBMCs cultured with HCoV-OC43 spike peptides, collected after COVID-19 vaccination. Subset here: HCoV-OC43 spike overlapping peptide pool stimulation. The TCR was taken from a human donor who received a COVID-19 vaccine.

This CDR3 is CSVFSRGYNEQFF. For the CDR3, the DNA is TGCAGCGTTTTTTCCAGGGGATACAATGAGCAGTTCTTC. V is TRBV29-1 and J is TRBJ2-1, with D perhaps matching TRBD1 (6 bases). CDR1 SQVTM and CDR2 ANQGSEA come from the germline V gene. Trimming cost V 5 bases and J 4 bases, with 12 bases left between them. The length of the CDR3 is 13 residues.